This paragraph reports one T cell receptor (beta chain). Germline V gives CDR1 KGHDR, CDR2 SFDVKD. V was clipped by 7 bases and J by 0 bases, with 12 bases between them. This CDR3 has 14 residues. The data belong to a study of blood T cell repertoires in COVID-19. Study as a whole: Nucleic acid was either cDNA or gDNA, and it came from T cells, B-cell-depleted T cells, or PBMCs.

The method was immunoSEQ multiplex PCR; TCRdb's version includes in-frame clones alone and lacks a portion of them. The sample carries 350,000 or so clones, around 91% recorded once. The sample taken for sequencing was peripheral blood. The sequence was obtained from a man in his late teens or twenties with active or convalescent COVID-19. The rearrangement joins TRBV24-1 to TRBJ2-7; a weak D match, TRBD1 (5 bases). The CDR3 spells CATRETGDSYEQYF. CDR3 coding DNA: TGTGCCACCAGGGAAACAGGTGACTCCTACGAGCAGTACTTC.